This TCR beta chain was obtained from a study of shared clonotypes between healthy human individuals. Germline CDR1 is SGHRS and CDR2 is YFSETQ. The germline V and J ends were trimmed by 1 base and 0 bases, with 8 bases remaining between them. The CDR3 consists of 15 residues. As processed by the authors: ImmunoSEQ sequences covered only the junction and lacked quality scores; filtering therefore differed. Data came from immunoSEQ multiplex PCR; TCRdb stores just in-frame clones and leaves some out. Clone size and V and J calls were adopted from that table, with D and trimming inferred from the DNA. The sample carries about 330,000 clones, around 74% recorded once.

This sequence joins TRBV5-1 and TRBJ2-1; unclear D gene. Sequenced sample: memory CD4+ T cells sorted from blood. The subset here: CD45RA-negative fraction. The sequence came from a man aged 25 to 45 in good health. CDR3 DNA: TGCGCCAGCAGCTTGTCGTCTTTCTCCTACAATGAGCAGTTCTTC. Amino acid sequence: CASSLSSFSYNEQFF.